A selection of T cell receptor beta chains follows, all from one sample in a study of cytotoxic CD8 clonotypes in ibrutinib-treated CLL. Measured with immunoSEQ multiplex PCR; TCRdb has only the in-frame clones, and not every one. The top ten clones hold 6.5% to 8.5% of a sample with some 300,000 clones, 80% of them seen once. The specimen comprised PBMCs, sampled before ibrutinib treatment. These receptors were collected from a human donor with chronic lymphocytic leukemia. Each CDR3 is given with its conserved first and last residue. The order of the fields is CDR3 protein, CDR3 DNA, V gene, clone size, J gene, D gene. The D gene is left open where the match is weak. Only part of the rows carry a size: once, few, many, or a class if the clone is expanded.

CDR3aa: CASSPLAGSYNEQFF; CDR3nt: TGTGCCAGCTCTCCACTAGCGGGATCCTACAATGAGCAGTTCTTC; v_gene: TRBV18; abundance: NA; j_gene: TRBJ2-1; d_gene: TRBD2
CDR3aa: CATMGGDYGYTF; CDR3nt: TGTGCCACGATGGGTGGGGACTATGGCTACACCTTC; v_gene: TRBV19; abundance: NA; j_gene: TRBJ1-2; d_gene: NA
CDR3aa: CASSQDPGEGYYEQYF; CDR3nt: TGTGCCAGCAGCCAAGATCCGGGGGAGGGCTACTACGAGCAGTACTTC; v_gene: TRBV4-2; abundance: NA; j_gene: TRBJ2-7; d_gene: TRBD2
CDR3aa: CASSKLNTGELFF; CDR3nt: TGTGCCAGCAGTAAATTAAACACCGGGGAGCTGTTTTTT; v_gene: TRBV6-5; abundance: NA; j_gene: TRBJ2-2; d_gene: NA
CDR3aa: CASSLESGTSVYEQYF; CDR3nt: TGTGCCAGCAGCTTAGAATCCGGGACTAGCGTATACGAGCAGTACTTC; v_gene: TRBV11-2; abundance: NA; j_gene: TRBJ2-7; d_gene: TRBD2
CDR3aa: CASRGTEAFF; CDR3nt: TGTGCCAGCAGGGGGACTGAAGCTTTCTTT; v_gene: TRBV28; abundance: many; j_gene: TRBJ1-1; d_gene: NA
CDR3aa: CASGLVFNRLAGVTGELFF; CDR3nt: TGTGCTAGTGGTTTGGTATTTAACCGGCTAGCGGGAGTGACCGGGGAGCTGTTTTTT; v_gene: TRBV12-5; abundance: NA; j_gene: TRBJ2-2; d_gene: TRBD2
CDR3aa: CASSESETYEQYF; CDR3nt: TGCGCCAGCAGTGAGAGCGAGACCTACGAGCAGTACTTC; v_gene: TRBV10-2; abundance: NA; j_gene: TRBJ2-7; d_gene: NA
CDR3aa: CASSYLRGQYEQYF; CDR3nt: TGTGCCAGCAGTTACTTGAGGGGGCAGTACGAGCAGTACTTC; v_gene: TRBV6-5; abundance: NA; j_gene: TRBJ2-7; d_gene: TRBD1
CDR3aa: CASRGQPKTYEQYF; CDR3nt: TGTGCCAGCAGGGGACAGCCCAAGACCTACGAGCAGTACTTC; v_gene: TRBV6-5; abundance: NA; j_gene: TRBJ2-7; d_gene: TRBD1
CDR3aa: CASSLLSSPDTQYF; CDR3nt: TGTGCCAGCAGCTTACTCTCTAGCCCAGATACGCAGTATTTT; v_gene: TRBV7-2; abundance: NA; j_gene: TRBJ2-3; d_gene: NA
CDR3aa: CASSLGDTVYYGYTF; CDR3nt: TGTGCCAGCAGCTTAGGGGACACGGTATACTATGGCTACACCTTC; v_gene: TRBV7-9; abundance: NA; j_gene: TRBJ1-2; d_gene: NA
CDR3aa: CAITDSGGTNGYTF; CDR3nt: TGTGCCATCACTGATTCGGGGGGGACAAATGGCTACACCTTC; v_gene: TRBV10-3; abundance: NA; j_gene: TRBJ1-2; d_gene: NA
CDR3aa: CASRAGAYEQYF; CDR3nt: TGCGCCAGCCGGGCGGGAGCCTACGAGCAGTACTTC; v_gene: TRBV5-1; abundance: NA; j_gene: TRBJ2-7; d_gene: TRBD2
CDR3aa: CASSQDVAGGYNEQFF; CDR3nt: TGCGCCAGCAGCCAAGATGTAGCGGGAGGTTATAATGAGCAGTTCTTC; v_gene: TRBV4-3; abundance: NA; j_gene: TRBJ2-1; d_gene: TRBD2
CDR3aa: CASSQGRGGRGEPQHF; CDR3nt: TGCGCCAGCAGCCAAGGTCGTGGGGGGAGGGGGGAGCCCCAGCATTTT; v_gene: TRBV4-1; abundance: NA; j_gene: TRBJ1-5; d_gene: NA
CDR3aa: CAWSPRQGTSTGELFF; CDR3nt: TGTGCCTGGAGTCCCCGACAGGGGACGAGCACCGGGGAGCTGTTTTTT; v_gene: TRBV30; abundance: once; j_gene: TRBJ2-2; d_gene: TRBD1
CDR3aa: CASSLFGGPYEQYF; CDR3nt: TGTGCCAGCAGCTTATTCGGGGGTCCTTACGAGCAGTACTTC; v_gene: TRBV7-3; abundance: NA; j_gene: TRBJ2-7; d_gene: NA
CDR3aa: CASSLIQQETQYF; CDR3nt: TGTGCCAGCAGTTTAATACAGCAAGAGACCCAGTACTTC; v_gene: TRBV27; abundance: NA; j_gene: TRBJ2-5; d_gene: NA
CDR3aa: CASSLGAGMGLEQYF; CDR3nt: TGTGCCAGCAGCTTAGGAGCGGGAATGGGATTGGAGCAGTACTTC; v_gene: TRBV11-3; abundance: NA; j_gene: TRBJ2-7; d_gene: TRBD2
CDR3aa: CASSGLSELPTNEKLFF; CDR3nt: TGTGCCAGCAGCGGACTTTCGGAGCTTCCAACTAATGAAAAACTGTTTTTT; v_gene: TRBV9; abundance: NA; j_gene: TRBJ1-4; d_gene: NA
CDR3aa: CASATYEQYF; CDR3nt: TGTGCCAGCGCCACTTACGAGCAGTACTTC; v_gene: TRBV27; abundance: NA; j_gene: TRBJ2-7; d_gene: NA
CDR3aa: CASSQYDRVDEQFF; CDR3nt: TGCGCCAGCAGCCAATATGACAGGGTTGATGAGCAGTTCTTC; v_gene: TRBV4-3; abundance: NA; j_gene: TRBJ2-1; d_gene: TRBD1
CDR3aa: CATSRELAGVGNEQFF; CDR3nt: TGTGCCACCAGCAGAGAACTAGCGGGAGTTGGGAATGAGCAGTTCTTC; v_gene: TRBV15; abundance: NA; j_gene: TRBJ2-1; d_gene: TRBD2
CDR3aa: CASSGWNSGSRETQYF; CDR3nt: TGTGCCAGCAGTGGCTGGAATAGCGGGAGTAGAGAGACCCAGTACTTC; v_gene: TRBV6-4; abundance: NA; j_gene: TRBJ2-5; d_gene: TRBD2
CDR3aa: CASSLRTAGVYNEQFF; CDR3nt: TGCGCCAGCAGCCTTAGGACGGCGGGAGTATACAATGAGCAGTTCTTC; v_gene: TRBV4-3; abundance: NA; j_gene: TRBJ2-1; d_gene: TRBD2
CDR3aa: CAWSPRTGLGYF; CDR3nt: TGTGCCTGGAGCCCCCGTACAGGACTTGGGTACTTC; v_gene: TRBV30; abundance: few; j_gene: TRBJ2-7; d_gene: NA
CDR3aa: CASSLFPRASGRAYEQYF; CDR3nt: TGTGCCAGCAGTTTATTTCCGAGGGCTAGCGGGAGGGCCTACGAGCAGTACTTC; v_gene: TRBV28; abundance: NA; j_gene: TRBJ2-7; d_gene: TRBD2
CDR3aa: CASSERPTLNTEAFF; CDR3nt: TGTGCCAGCAGTGAACGACCGACTTTGAACACTGAAGCTTTCTTT; v_gene: TRBV2; abundance: NA; j_gene: TRBJ1-1; d_gene: NA
CDR3aa: CASSLVLINPGELFF; CDR3nt: TGTGCCAGCAGCTTGGTGCTCATTAACCCCGGGGAGCTGTTTTTT; v_gene: TRBV5-4; abundance: NA; j_gene: TRBJ2-2; d_gene: NA
CDR3aa: CAISELRTDTQYF; CDR3nt: TGTGCCATCAGTGAACTTCGCACAGATACGCAGTATTTT; v_gene: TRBV10-3; abundance: NA; j_gene: TRBJ2-3; d_gene: NA
CDR3aa: CAWSVHGYGYTF; CDR3nt: TGTGCCTGGAGTGTACATGGCTATGGCTACACCTTC; v_gene: TRBV30; abundance: NA; j_gene: TRBJ1-2; d_gene: NA
CDR3aa: CASRALGLNYGYTF; CDR3nt: TGTGCCAGCAGGGCCCTGGGCCTTAACTATGGCTACACCTTC; v_gene: TRBV2; abundance: once; j_gene: TRBJ1-2; d_gene: NA
CDR3aa: CASSVVDFGGGELFF; CDR3nt: TGTGCCAGCAGCGTAGTGGACTTCGGGGGCGGGGAGCTGTTTTTT; v_gene: TRBV9; abundance: few; j_gene: TRBJ2-2; d_gene: NA
CDR3aa: CASSNGQGFDSEQFF; CDR3nt: TGCGCCAGCAGCAATGGACAGGGCTTCGACAGTGAGCAGTTCTTC; v_gene: TRBV5-1; abundance: NA; j_gene: TRBJ2-1; d_gene: TRBD1
CDR3aa: CASSPGRGYEQYF; CDR3nt: TGTGCCAGCAGTCCCGGGAGAGGCTACGAGCAGTACTTC; v_gene: TRBV28; abundance: few; j_gene: TRBJ2-7; d_gene: NA
CDR3aa: CASSLVYSSYEQYF; CDR3nt: TGCGCCAGCAGCTTGGTGTACAGCAGCTACGAGCAGTACTTC; v_gene: TRBV5-1; abundance: NA; j_gene: TRBJ2-7; d_gene: NA
CDR3aa: CASSADRGLQPQHF; CDR3nt: TGTGCCAGCAGTGCGGACAGGGGACTTCAGCCCCAGCATTTT; v_gene: TRBV2; abundance: NA; j_gene: TRBJ1-5; d_gene: TRBD1
CDR3aa: CASSYENTFNQPQHF; CDR3nt: TGTGCCAGCAGTTACGAAAACACGTTCAATCAGCCCCAGCATTTT; v_gene: TRBV28; abundance: NA; j_gene: TRBJ1-5; d_gene: NA
CDR3aa: CASRLVGANYGYTF; CDR3nt: TGTGCCAGCAGACTCGTCGGGGCTAACTATGGCTACACCTTC; v_gene: TRBV2; abundance: NA; j_gene: TRBJ1-2; d_gene: NA
CDR3aa: CASSIDDFGPKNIQYF; CDR3nt: TGTGCCAGTAGTATAGATGACTTCGGACCCAAAAACATTCAGTACTTC; v_gene: TRBV19; abundance: NA; j_gene: TRBJ2-4; d_gene: NA
CDR3aa: CASSLIEGTYNEQFF; CDR3nt: TGTGCCAGCAGCTTGATAGAGGGAACCTACAATGAGCAGTTCTTC; v_gene: TRBV5-8; abundance: NA; j_gene: TRBJ2-1; d_gene: NA
CDR3aa: CATYLGAGGQETQYF; CDR3nt: TGTGCCACCTACTTGGGGGCCGGAGGGCAAGAGACCCAGTACTTC; v_gene: TRBV6-1; abundance: NA; j_gene: TRBJ2-5; d_gene: NA
CDR3aa: CASSPGTQETQYF; CDR3nt: TGTGCCAGCAGCCCCGGGACCCAAGAGACCCAGTACTTC; v_gene: TRBV2; abundance: NA; j_gene: TRBJ2-5; d_gene: NA
CDR3aa: CASSRTSGYNEQFF; CDR3nt: TGTGCCAGCAGTCGGACTAGCGGCTACAATGAGCAGTTCTTC; v_gene: TRBV27; abundance: few; j_gene: TRBJ2-1; d_gene: TRBD2
CDR3aa: CASSERIGTEAFF; CDR3nt: TGTGCCAGCAGTGAACGGATTGGGACTGAAGCTTTCTTT; v_gene: TRBV6-1; abundance: few; j_gene: TRBJ1-1; d_gene: NA
CDR3aa: CSARLGNEQFF; CDR3nt: TGCAGTGCTCGGCTGGGAAATGAGCAGTTCTTC; v_gene: TRBV20-1; abundance: NA; j_gene: TRBJ2-1; d_gene: NA
CDR3aa: CASSRPGGNQPQHF; CDR3nt: TGTGCCAGCAGCCGACCCGGGGGCAATCAGCCCCAGCATTTT; v_gene: TRBV7-9; abundance: NA; j_gene: TRBJ1-5; d_gene: NA
CDR3aa: CASSPARGFYNEQFF; CDR3nt: TGTGCCAGTAGCCCCGCCAGGGGGTTCTACAATGAGCAGTTCTTC; v_gene: TRBV19; abundance: NA; j_gene: TRBJ2-1; d_gene: TRBD1
CDR3aa: CASSYPETGTYEQYF; CDR3nt: TGTGCCAGCAGTTACCCGGAGACAGGGACCTACGAGCAGTACTTC; v_gene: TRBV6-6; abundance: NA; j_gene: TRBJ2-7; d_gene: TRBD1
CDR3aa: CASSSRYTSGYNEQFF; CDR3nt: TGTGCCAGCAGCTCCCGTTACACTAGCGGTTACAATGAGCAGTTCTTC; v_gene: TRBV11-2; abundance: NA; j_gene: TRBJ2-1; d_gene: TRBD2
CDR3aa: CATSRDRGNYGYTF; CDR3nt: TGTGCCACCAGCAGAGACAGGGGTAACTATGGCTACACCTTC; v_gene: TRBV15; abundance: once; j_gene: TRBJ1-2; d_gene: NA
CDR3aa: CASRDPPGAQHF; CDR3nt: TGTGCCAGCAGAGACCCCCCTGGGGCCCAGCATTTT; v_gene: TRBV6-5; abundance: NA; j_gene: TRBJ1-5; d_gene: NA
CDR3aa: CASSSTGGVETQYF; CDR3nt: TGCGCCAGCAGCTCGACAGGGGGTGTGGAGACCCAGTACTTC; v_gene: TRBV5-1; abundance: NA; j_gene: TRBJ2-5; d_gene: TRBD1
CDR3aa: CSVKASGGELFF; CDR3nt: TGCAGCGTTAAGGCTAGCGGCGGGGAGCTGTTTTTT; v_gene: TRBV29-1; abundance: NA; j_gene: TRBJ2-2; d_gene: TRBD2